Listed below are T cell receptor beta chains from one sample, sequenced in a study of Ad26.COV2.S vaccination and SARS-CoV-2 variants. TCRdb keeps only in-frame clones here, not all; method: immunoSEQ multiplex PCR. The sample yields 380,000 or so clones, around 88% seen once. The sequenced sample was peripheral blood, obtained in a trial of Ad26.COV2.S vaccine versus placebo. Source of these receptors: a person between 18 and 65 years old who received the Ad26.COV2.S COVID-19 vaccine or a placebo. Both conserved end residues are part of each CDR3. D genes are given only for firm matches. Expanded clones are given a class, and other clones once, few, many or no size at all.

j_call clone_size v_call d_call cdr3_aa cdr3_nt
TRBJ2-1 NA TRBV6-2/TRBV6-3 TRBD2 CASSAGLAGGQGEQFF TGTGCCAGCAGCGCGGGACTAGCGGGAGGGCAGGGCGAGCAGTTCTTC
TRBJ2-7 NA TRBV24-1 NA CATSDVDSYEQYF TGTGCCACCAGTGATGTAGATTCCTACGAGCAGTACTTC
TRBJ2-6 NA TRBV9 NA CASSEDPGANVLTF TGTGCCAGCAGCGAGGACCCTGGGGCCAACGTCCTGACTTTC
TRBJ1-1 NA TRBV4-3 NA CASSQVQQSTEAFF TGCGCCAGCAGCCAAGTCCAGCAAAGTACTGAAGCTTTCTTT
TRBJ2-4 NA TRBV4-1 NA CASSQESRGRVVIQYF TGCGCCAGCAGCCAAGAATCAAGGGGGAGGGTAGTCATTCAGTACTTC
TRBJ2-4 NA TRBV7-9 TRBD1 CASSLARRGSKNIQYF TGTGCCAGCAGCTTAGCCCGCAGGGGGTCCAAAAACATTCAGTACTTC
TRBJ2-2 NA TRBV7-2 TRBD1 CASSSQGFGELFF TGTGCCAGCAGTTCACAGGGGTTCGGGGAGCTGTTTTTT
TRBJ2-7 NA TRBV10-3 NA CAISDPDAAYEQYF TGTGCCATCAGTGACCCCGACGCGGCCTACGAGCAGTACTTC
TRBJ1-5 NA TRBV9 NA CASSGDGSFSQPQHF TGTGCCAGCAGCGGGGATGGTAGTTTCAGTCAGCCCCAGCATTTT
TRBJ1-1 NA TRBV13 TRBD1 CASSFPTGGNTEAFF TGTGCCAGCAGCTTTCCCACAGGGGGGAACACTGAAGCTTTCTTT
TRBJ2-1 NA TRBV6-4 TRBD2 CASSTTGTSNNEQFF TGTGCCAGCAGTACGACCGGGACTAGTAACAATGAGCAGTTCTTC
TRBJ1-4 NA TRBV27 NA CASSLIASSNEKLFF TGTGCCAGCAGTTTGATCGCCAGTTCCAATGAAAAACTGTTTTTT
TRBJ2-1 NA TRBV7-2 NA CASSLAINNEQFF TGTGCCAGCAGCTTAGCAATTAACAATGAGCAGTTCTTC
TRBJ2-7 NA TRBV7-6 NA CASSRVGIQRAYEQYF TGTGCCAGCAGCCGAGTTGGGATACAGCGAGCCTACGAGCAGTACTTC
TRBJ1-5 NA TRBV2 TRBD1 CASSLTGGTQPQHF TGTGCCAGCAGCCTGACAGGGGGCACGCAGCCCCAGCATTTT
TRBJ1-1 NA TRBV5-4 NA CASSLDQPGGGEAFF TGTGCCAGCAGCTTGGACCAGCCGGGGGGCGGTGAAGCTTTCTTT
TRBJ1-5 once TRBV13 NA CASSLGGHLNQPQHF TGTGCCAGCAGCTTGGGGGGTCACCTCAATCAGCCCCAGCATTTT
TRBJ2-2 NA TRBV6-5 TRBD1 CASRSTGGNTGELFF TGTGCCAGCAGGTCGACAGGGGGAAACACCGGGGAGCTGTTTTTT
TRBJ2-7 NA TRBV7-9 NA CASSLGGIYEQYF TGTGCCAGCAGCTTAGGGGGGATATACGAGCAGTACTTC
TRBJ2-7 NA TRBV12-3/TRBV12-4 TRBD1 CASSVDRGREQYF TGTGCCAGCAGTGTAGACAGGGGACGCGAGCAGTACTTC
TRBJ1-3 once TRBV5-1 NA CASSLGARASGNTIYF TGCGCCAGCAGCTTGGGGGCTCGGGCTTCTGGAAACACCATATATTTT
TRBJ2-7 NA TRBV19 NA CASSGGREGYEQYF TGTGCCAGTAGCGGGGGCAGGGAGGGGTACGAGCAGTACTTC
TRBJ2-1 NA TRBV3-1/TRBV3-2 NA CASSQDQGSSYNEQFF TGTGCCAGCAGCCAAGATCAGGGAAGCTCCTACAATGAGCAGTTCTTC
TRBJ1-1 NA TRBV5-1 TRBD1 CASSLAGGQGTEAFF TGCGCCAGCAGCTTGGCCGGAGGACAGGGCACTGAAGCTTTCTTT
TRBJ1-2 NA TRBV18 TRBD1 CASSPGQGFGYTF TGTGCCAGCTCCCCGGGACAGGGGTTTGGCTACACCTTC
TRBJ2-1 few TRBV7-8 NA CASSLGVRDEQFF TGTGCCAGCAGCTTAGGGGTCCGGGATGAGCAGTTCTTC
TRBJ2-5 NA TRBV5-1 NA CASSLGGGGETQYF TGCGCCAGCAGCTTGGGAGGCGGTGGGGAGACCCAGTACTTC
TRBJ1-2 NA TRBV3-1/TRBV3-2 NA CASSDIIGYGYTF TGTGCCAGCAGCGATATAATCGGCTATGGCTACACCTTC
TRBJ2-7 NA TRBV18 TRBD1 CASTGTDDYEQYF TGTGCCAGCACCGGGACAGACGATTACGAGCAGTACTTC
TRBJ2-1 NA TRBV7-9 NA CASSSEGAYNEQFF TGTGCCAGCAGCTCAGAGGGGGCCTACAATGAGCAGTTCTTC
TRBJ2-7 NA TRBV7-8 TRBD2 CASSLEAGGGENYEQYF TGTGCCAGCAGCTTAGAGGCGGGAGGAGGTGAGAACTACGAGCAGTACTTC
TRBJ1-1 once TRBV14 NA CASNGGSRAEAFF TGTGCCAGCAACGGGGGCTCAAGGGCTGAAGCTTTCTTT
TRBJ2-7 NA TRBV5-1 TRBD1 CASSGSTGGIEQYF TGCGCCAGCAGCGGCTCGACAGGGGGTATCGAGCAGTACTTC
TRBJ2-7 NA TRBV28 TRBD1 CASRRRQGGRYEQYF TGTGCCAGCAGGCGCAGACAGGGGGGACGGTACGAGCAGTACTTC
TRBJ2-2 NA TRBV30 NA CAWTQGANTGELFF TGTGCCTGGACCCAGGGTGCGAACACCGGGGAGCTGTTTTTT